This note documents a single TCR beta chain sequence. These data originate in a study of radiation and T cells in renal cell carcinoma. The CDR3 runs to 15 residues. CDR1 is MNHEY, CDR2 SVGAGI, per germline. The ends were cut back, 6 bases at V and 9 bases at J, with 23 bases in the middle. The time point is: baseline pretreatment blood. The treatment here: 15 Gy SBRT to primary tumor, nephrectomy 4 weeks later. TCRdb's copy holds only in-frame clones and misses some; the assay was immunoSEQ multiplex PCR. The sample has some 150,000 clones; around nine tenths are singletons. The rearrangement links TRBV6-5 to TRBJ2-5, with D unresolved. This TCR derives from a woman in her forties or fifties with renal cell carcinoma. The source material was blood, sampled from a patient whose treatment included radiotherapy and nephrectomy. The CDR3 here is CASSAAPDASKAQYF. For the CDR3, the DNA is TGTGCCAGCAGCGCTGCCCCGGACGCATCCAAGGCCCAGTACTTC.